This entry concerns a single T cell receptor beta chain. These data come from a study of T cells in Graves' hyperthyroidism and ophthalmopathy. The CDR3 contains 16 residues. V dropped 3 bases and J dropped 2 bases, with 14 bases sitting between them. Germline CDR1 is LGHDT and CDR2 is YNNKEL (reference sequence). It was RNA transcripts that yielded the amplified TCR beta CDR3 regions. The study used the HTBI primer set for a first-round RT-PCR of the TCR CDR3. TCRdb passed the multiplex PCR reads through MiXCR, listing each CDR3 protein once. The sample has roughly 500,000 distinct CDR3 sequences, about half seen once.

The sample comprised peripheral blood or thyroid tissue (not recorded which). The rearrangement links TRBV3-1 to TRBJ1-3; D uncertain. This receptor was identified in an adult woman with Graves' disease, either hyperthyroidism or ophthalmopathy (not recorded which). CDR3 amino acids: CASSHNPGPPGNTIYF. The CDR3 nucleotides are TGTGCCAGCAGCCATAACCCCGGGCCGCCTGGAAACACCATATATTTT.